These 24 T cell receptor beta chains originate from one sample sequenced in a study of T-cell reconstitution after alpha-beta-depleted transplantation in children. Researchers prepared the TCRbeta library using unique molecular identifiers, the study reports. TCRdb analysed the PCR reads with MiXCR anew, one entry per CDR3 protein. The sample holds some 180,000 distinct CDR3 sequences, roughly 7% seen once. The sample was PBMCs, taken before TCRalphabeta/CD19-depleted stem cell transplant. The source is a boy younger than 10 with acute lymphoblastic leukemia, due to receive a stem cell transplant.

This clonotype was picked up many times. This rearrangement joins TRBV4-3 to TRBJ2-5; D might be TRBD1 (5 bases). Trimming shortened V by 1 base and J by 4 bases, and 13 bases separated the two germline ends. This CDR3 has 15 amino acids. In germline, CDR1 is LGHNA, CDR2 YSLEER. As DNA, the CDR3 is TGCGCCAGCAGCCAAGGAACGCAGGGTCGAGAGACCCAGTACTTC. Translated: CASSQGTQGRETQYF.

The CDR3 nucleotides read TGTGCCAGCAGTCAGAGCCGACGGGGGGCGAGTCCCCAGCATTTT. It specifies CASSQSRRGASPQHF. The J gene is TRBJ1-5, the V gene TRBV28; a weak D match, TRBD1 (6 bases). This CDR3 comprises 15 residues. Trimming pared 5 bases from V and 10 bases from J, leaving 21 bases between. Germline-derived CDR1 and CDR2 are MDHEN and SYDVKM.

This clonotype was detected ten times or more. The V call is TRBV6-6, the J call TRBJ2-7; the match to TRBD1 covers 9 bases. V shed 9 bases and J 5 bases; nucleotides not matched to a gene: 5. CDR1 is MNHNY, CDR2 SVGAGI, per germline (reference sequence). The CDR3 sequence is 12 residues long. As DNA, the CDR3 is TGTGCCAGTCGGACAGGGGTCCACGAGCAGTACTTC. Its translation is CASRTGVHEQYF.

The gene calls are TRBV28 and TRBJ2-7; D unclear. This CDR3 comprises 12 residues. Trimming took off 6 bases at V and 1 base at J, with 7 bases between the two ends. CDR1 is MDHEN, CDR2 SYDVKM, per germline. CDR3 bases: TGTGCCAGCAGAGGTCTGTCCTACGAGCAGTACTTC. This encodes CASRGLSYEQYF. Combining the CDR3 with reference TRBV28 and TRBJ2-7 gives the whole variable domain DVKVTQSSRYLVKRTGEKVFLECVQDMDHENMFWYRQDPGLGLRLIYFSYDVKMKEKGDIPEGYSVSREKKERFSLILESASTNQTSMYLCASRGLSYEQYFGPGTRLTVT.

This clonotype was picked up many times. The V call is TRBV28, the J call TRBJ2-7; a possible D gene is TRBD2 (6 bases). Germline lookup yields CDR1 MDHEN and CDR2 SYDVKM. CDR3 length equals 17 residues. V was cut by 5 bases and J by 0 bases, with 20 bases left in between. CDR3 DNA sequence: TGTGCCAGCAGTCGCCATCGGGGGATGATTAGCTCCTACGAGCAGTACTTC. As protein: CASSRHRGMISSYEQYF. Filled out from reference TRBV28 and TRBJ2-7, the complete variable domain reads DVKVTQSSRYLVKRTGEKVFLECVQDMDHENMFWYRQDPGLGLRLIYFSYDVKMKEKGDIPEGYSVSREKKERFSLILESASTNQTSMYLCASSRHRGMISSYEQYFGPGTRLTVT.

This clonotype has a count of ten or more. The rearrangement links TRBV5-1 to TRBJ1-2, with TRBD1 matching 7 bases. The length of the CDR3 is 15 residues. V was pared by 0 bases and J by 2 bases, with 4 bases of the junction left unmatched. CDR1 and CDR2 (germline): SGHRS, YFSETQ. The CDR3 reads CASSLAGQENYGYTF. CDR3 nucleotide sequence: TGCGCCAGCAGCTTGGCCGGACAGGAAAACTATGGCTACACCTTC.

This clonotype was observed a few times. The genes are TRBV7-9 and TRBJ2-2, with 9 bases fitting TRBD1. Per the germline V gene, CDR1 is SEHNR and CDR2 is FQNEAQ (reference sequence). CDR3 length: 14 amino acids. The V gene end was trimmed by 7 bases and the J gene end by 6 bases; junction bases not matched to a gene: 6. CDR3 DNA sequence: TGTGCCAGCACCGGGACAGGGTTGGCCGGGGAGCTGTTTTTT. It specifies CASTGTGLAGELFF.

Ten or more counts support this clonotype. The chain links TRBV6-5 to TRBJ2-3, with D tentatively TRBD1 (6 bases). The CDR3 is 14 residues long. Germline V gene sequence: CDR1 MNHEY, CDR2 SVGAGI. Trimming removed 2 bases at V and 5 bases at J, with 11 bases between. Written as DNA, the CDR3 is TGTGCCAGCAGTTACGGGGGCGGAGGAGATACGCAGTATTTT. Protein product: CASSYGGGGDTQYF.

This clonotype was seen more than once but under ten times. The chain combines TRBV6-1 with TRBJ2-7; a weak D match, TRBD2 (6 bases). The CDR3 consists of 13 residues. CDR1 is MNHNS, CDR2 SASEGT, per germline. With 7 bases removed from V and 6 bases from J, the gap between germline ends came to 16 bases. The CDR3 coding sequence is TGTGCCAGCAACCCACCTGGGGGGAGCGAGCAGTACTTC. Its translation: CASNPPGGSEQYF.

There are many counts of this clonotype. The chain carries TRBV7-6 and TRBJ1-1; 9 bases map to TRBD1. After removal of 5 bases from V and 0 bases from J, the junction contained 7 bases not matched to a gene. The germline V gene encodes CDR1 SGHVS and CDR2 FNYEAQ. The CDR3 loop spans 16 amino acids. The CDR3 here is CASSPDRGRMNTEAFF. In nucleotides, the CDR3 is TGTGCCAGCAGCCCAGACAGGGGGAGGATGAACACTGAAGCTTTCTTT.

This clonotype was counted only a few times. The chain is built from TRBV20-1 and TRBJ2-1, with 10 bases that match TRBD2. CDR1 DFQATT and CDR2 SNEGSKA come from the germline V gene (reference sequence). Trimming removed 1 base from V and 10 bases from J; junction bases left unmatched: 7. CDR3 length: 14 residues. CDR3 residues: CSARASGSFREQFF. The CDR3 bases are TGCAGTGCTAGAGCTAGCGGGAGTTTTAGAGAGCAGTTCTTC.

V and J are TRBV3-1 and TRBJ1-1; maybe TRBD1 (6 bases). The germline V and J ends were trimmed by 11 bases and 5 bases, with 33 bases remaining between them. CDR1 is LGHDT and CDR2 is YNNKEL in the germline V gene (reference sequence). This CDR3 region has 18 residues. The CDR3 region has the DNA TGTGCCTGCTGTTCCGGTTCATGGCTACAGGAGGGGGGAACTGAAGCTTTCTTT. Translating it yields CACCSGSWLQEGGTEAFF.

This clonotype has at least ten counts. The chain combines TRBV20-1 with TRBJ2-3; D is unclear. Trimming took 0 bases from V and 1 from J, leaving 14 bases between them. This CDR3 has 16 residues. Germline V gene lookup returns CDR1 DFQATT and CDR2 SNEGSKA (reference sequence). CDR3 sequence reads: CSARDEAGIGTDTQYF. CDR3 nucleotides: TGCAGTGCTAGAGACGAGGCAGGTATAGGCACAGATACGCAGTATTTT.

There are many counts of this clonotype. V gene TRBV28 combines with J gene TRBJ1-5; D possibly corresponds to TRBD1 (6 bases). V dropped 5 bases and J dropped 0 bases, with 8 bases sitting between them. The germline CDR1 and CDR2 sequences are MDHEN and SYDVKM. The CDR3 has 14 amino acids. Here the CDR3 reads CASSGGHSNQPQHF. The CDR3, as DNA: TGTGCCAGCAGTGGGGGGCATAGCAATCAGCCCCAGCATTTT.

This clonotype was seen a few times. The chain uses TRBV7-9 and TRBJ1-3; D unresolved. The V gene lost 5 bases and the J gene lost 0 bases, with 11 bases spanning the gap. There are 15 residues in the CDR3. Germline CDR1 and CDR2: SEHNR and FQNEAQ (reference sequence). CDR3 in amino acids: CASSPPGYSGNTIYF. CDR3 sequence (DNA): TGTGCCAGCAGCCCTCCAGGCTACTCTGGAAACACCATATATTTT. Combining the CDR3 with reference TRBV7-9 and TRBJ1-3 gives the whole variable domain DTGVSQNPRHKITKRGQNVTFRCDPISEHNRLYWYRQTLGQGPEFLTYFQNEAQLEKSRLLSDRFSAERPKGSFSTLEIQRTEQGDSAMYLCASSPPGYSGNTIYFGEGSWLTVV.

The rearrangement uses TRBV25-1 and TRBJ2-3; possibly TRBD2 for D (7 bases). The CDR3 is 17 amino acids. The germline CDR1 and CDR2 sequences are MGHDK and SYGVNS. With 10 bases removed from V and 2 bases from J, the gap between germline ends came to 25 bases. The CDR3 is CAIGRGGGSLTTDTQYF. CDR3 in DNA: TGTGCCATCGGCCGTGGGGGCGGGAGCCTTACCACAGATACGCAGTATTTT.

The V and J genes are TRBV4-2 and TRBJ2-2; D is possibly TRBD1 (6 bases). The CDR3 totals 15 residues. V lost 2 bases to trimming and J lost 5 bases, with 12 bases between them. From germline, CDR1 is LGHNA and CDR2 YNFKEQ. CDR3 nucleotides: TGTGCCAGCAGCCAATCAGGGGTAAAAACCGGGGAGCTGTTTTTT. Encoded protein: CASSQSGVKTGELFF.

This clonotype was seen only a few times. The chain links TRBV5-1 to TRBJ1-1; possible D gene TRBD1, 5 bases. The CDR3 sequence is 13 residues long. CDR1 and CDR2 from the germline V gene are SGHRS and YFSETQ. Trimming cost V 2 bases and J 5 bases, with 10 bases left between them. CDR3 DNA sequence: TGCGCCAGCAGCTTAGAGGGGAGGACTGAAGCTTTCTTT. It is translated as CASSLEGRTEAFF. The complete variable domain, with remaining parts taken from reference TRBV5-1 and TRBJ1-1, reads KAGVTQTPRYLIKTRGQQVTLSCSPISGHRSVSWYQQTPGQGLQFLFEYFSETQRNKGNFPGRFSGRQFSNSRSEMNVSTLELGDSALYLCASSLEGRTEAFFGQGTRLTVV.

This clonotype has more than one count but fewer than ten. The chain links TRBV15 to TRBJ1-4; the D gene is possibly TRBD1 (6 bases). This CDR3 region has 14 residues. Trimming cost V 3 bases and J 7 bases, with 12 bases left between them. The germline V gene encodes CDR1 LNHNV and CDR2 YYDKDF (reference sequence). The CDR3 DNA is TGTGCCACCAGCAGGGCAGAGGGGGGTGAAAAACTGTTTTTT. Its protein is CATSRAEGGEKLFF.

In this sample, this clonotype turned up a few times. The V call is TRBV5-6, the J call TRBJ2-3; D is perhaps TRBD2 (6 bases). V gave up 1 base and J gave up 3 bases, with 12 bases separating them. The CDR3 loop spans 15 amino acids. Germline V gene sequence: CDR1 SGHDT, CDR2 YYEEEE. CDR3 region: CASSLLLASTDTQYF. CDR3 in DNA: TGTGCCAGCAGCTTGCTACTAGCTTCGACAGATACGCAGTATTTT.

CDR3 in amino acids: CVKPRGGGETQYF. As DNA, the CDR3 is TGTGTCAAACCCAGGGGAGGCGGGGAGACCCAGTACTTC. The chain links TRBV14 to TRBJ2-5, with D perhaps assigned TRBD1 or TRBD2 (6 bases each). The CDR3 is made up of 13 amino acids. Per germline, CDR1 SGHDN and CDR2 FVKESK. Full variable domain (remainder filled in from reference TRBV14 and TRBJ2-5): EAGVTQFPSHSVIEKGQTVTLRCDPISGHDNLYWYRRVMGKEIKFLLHFVKESKQDESGMPNNRFLAERTGGTYSTLKVQPAELEDSGVYFCVKPRGGGETQYFGPGTRLLVL.

This clonotype was detected ten times or more. DNA of the CDR3: TGCGCCAGCGGACTAGCGGGAGGTAGCACAGATACGCAGTATTTT. This encodes CASGLAGGSTDTQYF. The rearrangement uses TRBV5-1 and TRBJ2-3; 14 positions agree with TRBD2. The junction had 1 base not matched to a gene; V was cut back by 7 bases and J by 0 bases. The germline CDR1 and CDR2 sequences are SGHRS and YFSETQ. This CDR3 comprises 15 residues. Full variable domain (outside the CDR3, taken from reference TRBV5-1 and TRBJ2-3): KAGVTQTPRYLIKTRGQQVTLSCSPISGHRSVSWYQQTPGQGLQFLFEYFSETQRNKGNFPGRFSGRQFSNSRSEMNVSTLELGDSALYLCASGLAGGSTDTQYFGPGTRLTVL.

The CDR3, as DNA: TGCGCCAGCAGCGACTCGGAGGGGGCTATCTCCTACGAGCAGTACTTC. Its protein is CASSDSEGAISYEQYF. This chain connects TRBV4-1 to TRBJ2-7, with a weak D call TRBD1 (7 bases). The germline CDR1 and CDR2 sequences are MGHRA and YSYEKL. This CDR3 comprises 16 residues. V gave up 5 bases and J gave up 0 bases, with 17 bases separating them.

This clonotype was counted only a few times. V and J are TRBV7-2 and TRBJ2-1, with D unclear. The CDR3 has 16 amino acids. V lost 5 bases, J lost 4 bases, and 18 bases lay in between. From germline, CDR1 is SGHTA and CDR2 FQGNSA. The CDR3 DNA reads TGTGCCAGCAGCCCCCATGGGTTGTCCGGATACAATGAGCAGTTCTTC. It yields the protein CASSPHGLSGYNEQFF.